Presented here are 22 T cell receptor beta chains from one specimen sequenced in a study of metastatic and nonmetastatic thyroid tumors (dated by TCRdb to the early 2020s). No treatment had been received by any patient before thyroid surgery. The library was prepared using PCR. TCRdb shows the sequencer as Illumina HiSeq 4000. The raw public data were reprocessed by TCRdb itself: fastp quality trimming at Q25, MiXCR clonotype calling, in-frame beta chains only. In all, the sample holds about 33,000 clones, and 10% to 12% of those were seen once. The ten largest clones add up to approximately 15% of the sample. The sample consisted of blood. The receptors were sampled from a female donor with papillary thyroid cancer or a benign thyroid nodule (not recorded which). Some clones in this sample may be carry-over from other donors' samples.

This clone was counted many times. J is TRBJ2-1 and V is TRBV20-1, with TRBD2 matching over 11 bases. V lost 1 base, J lost 8 bases, and 10 bases stayed unmatched. The CDR3 has 16 residues. Germline CDR1 and CDR2: DFQATT and SNEGSKA (reference sequence). CDR3 residues: CSARGLAGTLTDEQFF. CDR3 nucleotide sequence: TGCAGTGCTAGAGGACTAGCGGGAACCTTAACCGATGAGCAGTTCTTC.

Comment on this clone: The junction differs from germline at one of its ends, possibly a read error. This chain links TRBV2 with TRBJ1-6; a weak D match, TRBD1 (5 bases). CDR1 is SNHLY and CDR2 is FYNNEI in the germline V gene. The length of the CDR3 is 15 residues. CDR3 sequence reads: CASRADRFYNSPLHF. DNA of the CDR3: TGTGCCAGCAGAGCAGACAGATTTTATAATTCACCACTCCACTTT.

This clone was detected many times. V is TRBV11-2 and J is TRBJ2-3; 9 nucleotides align to TRBD2. J was trimmed by 1 base and V by 4 bases; bases with no gene match: 6. CDR3 size: 16 residues. In germline, CDR1 is SGHAT, CDR2 FQNNGV. DNA of the CDR3: TGTGCCAGCAGCTCTCAATTAGCGGGAGGCACAGATACGCAGTATTTT. This gives the protein CASSSQLAGGTDTQYF.

This clone was recorded at least ten times. This chain uses TRBV4-3 with TRBJ1-1, with D possibly matching TRBD1 (6 bases). The CDR3 contains 17 residues. The V end was cut by 2 bases, the J end by 0 bases, with 16 bases between. Germline V gene sequence: CDR1 LGHNA, CDR2 YSLEER. Here the CDR3 DNA reads TGCGCCAGCAGCCAACCAAGGTCCGGGGGCGTGAACACTGAAGCTTTCTTT. It translates to CASSQPRSGGVNTEAFF.

This clone was seen many times. V and J are TRBV7-2 and TRBJ2-2, with 12 nucleotides matching TRBD1. The V gene's germline CDR1 is SGHTA and CDR2 FQGNSA. V gave up 5 bases and J gave up 4 bases; unmatched junction bases: 8. CDR3 length: 17 residues. Written as DNA, the CDR3 is TGTGCCAGCAGCCGACAGGGACAGGGGGCTAGCACCGGGGAGCTGTTTTTT. Amino acid sequence: CASSRQGQGASTGELFF.

This clone occurred a few times. The rearrangement joins TRBV20-1 to TRBJ2-7, with 8 bases that match TRBD2. V gave up 3 bases and J gave up 0 bases; unmatched junction bases: 4. This CDR3 spans 14 amino acids. Per the germline V gene, CDR1 is DFQATT and CDR2 is SNEGSKA (reference sequence). CDR3 DNA sequence: TGCAGTGCTAGGCGGGGGGCCAGCTCCTACGAGCAGTACTTC. This translates into CSARRGASSYEQYF.

The DNA for the CDR3 is TGTGCCAGCAGTTACTCTGGTGGACTAGCAGATTCCTACGAGCAGTACTTC. It codes for CASSYSGGLADSYEQYF. The rearrangement joins TRBV6-6 to TRBJ2-7, with 8 bases matching TRBD2. The CDR3 contains 17 residues. Germline CDR1 reads MNHNY; CDR2 reads SVGAGI (reference sequence). Losses at the gene ends were 0 bases for V and 1 base for J; bases not matched to a gene: 8.

The chain links TRBV6-1 to TRBJ1-1, with 7 positions matching TRBD1. CDR1 MNHNS and CDR2 SASEGT come from the germline V gene. The CDR3 contains 13 residues. Trimming cost V 7 bases and J 3 bases; bases outside gene matches: 5. The CDR3 DNA reads as TGTGCCAGCAACGACAGGGTTGACACTGAAGCTTTCTTT. This sequence encodes CASNDRVDTEAFF.

The table lists this clone with many counts. The chain combines TRBV7-2 with TRBJ2-7; no reliable D call. The V gene's germline CDR1 is SGHTA and CDR2 FQGNSA. The CDR3 is 12 residues long. V lost 5 bases to trimming and J lost 6 bases, with 11 bases between them. The CDR3 region has the DNA TGTGCCAGCAGCCGAGCTGGGATCGAGCAGTACTTC. It specifies CASSRAGIEQYF.

This clone has at least ten counts. V gene TRBV4-1 combines with J gene TRBJ2-1, with D possibly TRBD1 on 5 matching bases. Trimming removed 3 bases at V and 4 bases at J, with 7 bases between. There are 13 residues in the CDR3. Germline loops: CDR1 MGHRA, CDR2 YSYEKL. The DNA for the CDR3 is TGCGCCAGCAGCCAGACAGAGTACAATGAGCAGTTCTTC. This codes for CASSQTEYNEQFF.

This clone was seen only a few times. The V and J genes are TRBV6-2 or TRBV6-3 and TRBJ2-7; 9 nucleotides align to TRBD2. The germline CDR1 and CDR2 sequences are MNHEY and SVGEGT. The junction had 12 bases not matched to a gene; V was cut back by 6 bases and J by 6 bases. This CDR3 contains 15 residues. CDR3 loop: CASSRDQAAGGEQYF. CDR3 nucleotide sequence: TGTGCCAGCAGCCGGGATCAGGCAGCGGGAGGCGAGCAGTACTTC.

This clone is medium-sized in the sample. The genes are TRBV12-3 or TRBV12-4 and TRBJ1-1; D is ambiguous. The length of the CDR3 is 14 residues. Trimming took off 7 bases at V and 2 bases at J, with 14 bases between the two ends. CDR3 sequence: CASTSGPLNTEAFF. The CDR3 DNA sequence: TGTGCCAGCACCTCGGGCCCTTTAAACACTGAAGCTTTCTTT.

This clone was detected a few times. CDR3 sequence (DNA): TGTGCCAGCAGACCCGACAGGGTTCTCTCCCCCTTTGACTATGGCTACACCTTC. It codes for CASRPDRVLSPFDYGYTF. This rearrangement joins TRBV28 to TRBJ1-2, with 7 bases matching TRBD1. Germline V gives CDR1 MDHEN, CDR2 SYDVKM. The trim removed 6 bases at V and 3 bases at J, leaving 19 bases unmatched. The CDR3 consists of 18 residues.

This clone was counted at least ten times. The chain has TRBV9 and TRBJ2-1; tentatively, D is TRBD2 (5 bases). The CDR3 length is 14 residues. Germline CDR1 SGDLS, CDR2 YYNGEE. The V end was cut by 3 bases, the J end by 4 bases, with 11 bases between. Written as DNA, the CDR3 is TGTGCCAGCAGCGGTACTAGTTCTTACAATGAGCAGTTCTTC. Translation: CASSGTSSYNEQFF.

The sample holds many counts of this clone. This chain uses TRBV5-4 with TRBJ2-1; 10 positions agree with TRBD2. J gave up 5 bases and V 4 bases, and 6 bases lay outside the gene matches. Per the germline V gene, CDR1 is SGHNT and CDR2 is YYREEE (reference sequence). This CDR3 region has 15 residues. In DNA form, the CDR3 reads TGTGCCAGCAGCAATAGACTAGCGGGTCACAATGAGCAGTTCTTC. Translated, it gives CASSNRLAGHNEQFF.

The chain uses TRBV6-1 and TRBJ2-7, with TRBD2 as a possible D gene (6 bases). The CDR3 length is 14 residues. The germline V gene has CDR1 MNHNS and CDR2 SASEGT. V lost 8 bases to trimming and J lost 2 bases, with 16 bases between them. Here the CDR3 DNA reads TGTGCCAGCCTACCTTGGACGGGAGCCTACGAGCAGTACTTC. Amino acids: CASLPWTGAYEQYF.

The chain employs TRBV19 and TRBJ1-5; D uncertain. Germline values: CDR1 LNHDA, CDR2 SQIVND (reference sequence). CDR3 size: 15 residues. Trimming stripped 5 bases from V and 7 bases from J, with 18 bases between. CDR3 sequence reads: CASSRVVGPNQPQHF. The CDR3 nucleotides read TGTGCCAGTAGTCGGGTGGTGGGCCCCAACCAGCCCCAGCATTTT.

This clone was seen more than once but under ten times. The chain joins TRBV27 to TRBJ1-2; 8 bases align to TRBD1. With V trimmed by 6 bases and J by 6 bases, 6 bases remained unmatched. The CDR3 is 13 amino acids. Germline V gene sequence: CDR1 MNHEY, CDR2 SMNVEV (reference sequence). The CDR3 nucleotides read TGTGCCAGCAGAGGACAGGGCCCCGATGGCTACACCTTC. Amino acid sequence: CASRGQGPDGYTF.

This clone was found many times. This chain joins TRBV7-2 and TRBJ1-3; no firm D call. Deletions cut 6 bases from V and 2 bases from J, with 11 bases between. The CDR3 has 14 residues. The germline gives CDR1 SGHTA, CDR2 FQGNSA. CDR3: CASSQTLPGNTIYF. The CDR3 DNA is TGTGCCAGCAGTCAGACACTGCCTGGAAACACCATATATTTT.

This clone was counted at least ten times. The rearrangement uses TRBV3-1 and TRBJ2-1; D might be TRBD1 or TRBD2, each matching 5 bases. Trimming left V 4 bases short and J 9 bases short, with 16 bases between. The CDR3 is 14 residues long. The germline V gene has CDR1 LGHDT and CDR2 YNNKEL (reference sequence). In DNA, the CDR3 is TGTGCCAGCAGCCGGGACCACGGCTTCCGTGAGCAGTTCTTC. It yields the protein CASSRDHGFREQFF.

This clone was detected ten times or more. V and J are TRBV4-3 and TRBJ1-4; D is undetermined. Germline V lookup: CDR1 LGHNA, CDR2 YSLEER. V was pared by 1 base and J by 0 bases, with 6 bases between. The CDR3 covers 15 residues. In DNA, the CDR3 is TGCGCCAGCAGCCAAGTCGAGTCAACTAATGAAAAACTGTTTTTT. Its protein product is CASSQVESTNEKLFF.

In its sample, this clone was seen many times. The chain couples TRBV9 to TRBJ1-2; 8 bases are a match to TRBD1. Germline CDR1 SGDLS, CDR2 YYNGEE. Trimming took 3 bases from V and 2 from J; bases not matched to a gene: 3. The CDR3 sequence is 14 residues long. CDR3 in DNA: TGTGCCAGCAGCGCCGGGACAGGCAACTATGGCTACACCTTC. It translates to CASSAGTGNYGYTF.